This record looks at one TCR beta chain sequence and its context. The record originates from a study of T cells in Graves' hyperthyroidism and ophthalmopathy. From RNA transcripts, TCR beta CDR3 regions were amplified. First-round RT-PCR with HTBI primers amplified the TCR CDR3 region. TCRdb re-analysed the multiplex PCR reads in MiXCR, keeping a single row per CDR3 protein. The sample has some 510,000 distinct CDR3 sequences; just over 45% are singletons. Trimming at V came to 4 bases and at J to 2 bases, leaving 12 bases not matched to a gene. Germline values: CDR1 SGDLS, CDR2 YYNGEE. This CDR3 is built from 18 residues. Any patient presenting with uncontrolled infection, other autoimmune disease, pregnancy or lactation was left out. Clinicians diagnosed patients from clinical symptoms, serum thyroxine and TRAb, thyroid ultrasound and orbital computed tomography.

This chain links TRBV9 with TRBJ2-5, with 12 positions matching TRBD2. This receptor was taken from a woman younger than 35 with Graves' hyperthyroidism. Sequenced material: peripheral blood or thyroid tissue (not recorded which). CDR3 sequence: CASSLAPMGTSGQETQYF. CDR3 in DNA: TGTGCCAGCAGCCTCGCACCGATGGGGACTAGCGGGCAAGAGACCCAGTACTTC.